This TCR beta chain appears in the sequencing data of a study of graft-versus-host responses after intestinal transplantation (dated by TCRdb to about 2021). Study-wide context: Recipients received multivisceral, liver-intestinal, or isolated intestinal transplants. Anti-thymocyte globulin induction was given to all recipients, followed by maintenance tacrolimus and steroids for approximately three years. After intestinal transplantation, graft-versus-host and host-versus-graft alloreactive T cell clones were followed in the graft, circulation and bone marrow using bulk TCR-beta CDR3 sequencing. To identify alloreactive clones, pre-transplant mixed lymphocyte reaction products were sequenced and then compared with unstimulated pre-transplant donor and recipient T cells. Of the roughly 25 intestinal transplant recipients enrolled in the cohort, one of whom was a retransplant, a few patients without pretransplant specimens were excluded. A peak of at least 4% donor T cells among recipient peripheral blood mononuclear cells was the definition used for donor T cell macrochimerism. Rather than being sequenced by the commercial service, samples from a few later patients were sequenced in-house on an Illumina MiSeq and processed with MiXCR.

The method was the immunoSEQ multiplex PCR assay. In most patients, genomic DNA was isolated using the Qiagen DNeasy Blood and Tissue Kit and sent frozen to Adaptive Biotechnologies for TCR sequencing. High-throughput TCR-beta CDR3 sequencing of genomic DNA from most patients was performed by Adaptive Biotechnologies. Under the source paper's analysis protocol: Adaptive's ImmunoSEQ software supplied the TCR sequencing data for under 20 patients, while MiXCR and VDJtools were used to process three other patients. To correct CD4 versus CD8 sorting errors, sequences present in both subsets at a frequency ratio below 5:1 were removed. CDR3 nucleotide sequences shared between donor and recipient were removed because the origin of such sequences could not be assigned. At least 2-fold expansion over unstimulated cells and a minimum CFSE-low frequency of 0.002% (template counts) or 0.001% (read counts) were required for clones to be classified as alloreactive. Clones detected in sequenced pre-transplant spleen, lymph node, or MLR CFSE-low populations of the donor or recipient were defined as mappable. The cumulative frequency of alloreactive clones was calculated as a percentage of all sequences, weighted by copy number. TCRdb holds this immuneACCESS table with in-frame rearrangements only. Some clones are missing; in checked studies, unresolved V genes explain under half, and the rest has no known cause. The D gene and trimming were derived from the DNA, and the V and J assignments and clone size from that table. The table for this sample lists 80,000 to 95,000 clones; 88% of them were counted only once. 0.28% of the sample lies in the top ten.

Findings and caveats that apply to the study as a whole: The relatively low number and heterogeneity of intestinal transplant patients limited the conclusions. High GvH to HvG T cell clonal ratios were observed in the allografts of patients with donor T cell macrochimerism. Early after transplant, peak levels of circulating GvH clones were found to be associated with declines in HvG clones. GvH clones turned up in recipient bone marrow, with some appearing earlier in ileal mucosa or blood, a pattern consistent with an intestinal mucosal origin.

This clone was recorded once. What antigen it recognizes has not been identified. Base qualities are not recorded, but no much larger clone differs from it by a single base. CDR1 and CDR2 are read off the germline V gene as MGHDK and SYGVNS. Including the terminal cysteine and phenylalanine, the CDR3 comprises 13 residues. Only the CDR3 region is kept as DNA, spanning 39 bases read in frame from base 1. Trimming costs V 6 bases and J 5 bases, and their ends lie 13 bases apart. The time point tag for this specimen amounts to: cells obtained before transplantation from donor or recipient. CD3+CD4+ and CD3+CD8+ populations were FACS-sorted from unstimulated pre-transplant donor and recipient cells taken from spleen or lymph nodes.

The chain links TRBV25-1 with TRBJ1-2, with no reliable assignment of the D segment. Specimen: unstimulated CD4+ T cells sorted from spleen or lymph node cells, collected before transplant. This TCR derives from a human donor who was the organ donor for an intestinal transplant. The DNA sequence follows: TGTGCCAGCAGCCGAGGCTTCGGGTATGGCTACACCTTC. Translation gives CASSRGFGYGYTF.